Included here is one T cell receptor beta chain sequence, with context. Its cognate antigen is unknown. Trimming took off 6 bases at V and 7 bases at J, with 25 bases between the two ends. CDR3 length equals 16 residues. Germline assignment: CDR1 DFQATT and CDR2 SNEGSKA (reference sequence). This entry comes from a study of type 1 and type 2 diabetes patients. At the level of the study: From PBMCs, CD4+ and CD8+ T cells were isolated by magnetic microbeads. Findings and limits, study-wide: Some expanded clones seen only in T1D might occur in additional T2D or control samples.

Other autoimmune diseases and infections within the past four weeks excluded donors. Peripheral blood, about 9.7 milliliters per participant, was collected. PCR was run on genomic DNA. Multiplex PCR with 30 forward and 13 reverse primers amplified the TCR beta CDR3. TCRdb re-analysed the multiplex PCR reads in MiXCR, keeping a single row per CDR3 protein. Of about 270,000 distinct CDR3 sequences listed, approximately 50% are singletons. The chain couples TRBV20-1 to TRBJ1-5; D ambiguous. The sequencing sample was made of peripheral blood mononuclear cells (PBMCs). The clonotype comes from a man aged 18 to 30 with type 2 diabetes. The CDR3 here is CSASSVAGRTYQPQHF. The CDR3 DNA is TGCAGTGCCAGTAGTGTGGCAGGACGGACGTACCAGCCCCAGCATTTT.